This T cell receptor beta chain stems from a study of CD8+ T cells in alopecia areata (dated by TCRdb to the late 2010s). In terms of the full investigation: The treated patients took part in an open-label pilot trial in which moderate-to-severe alopecia areata was treated with oral tofacitinib at 5 to 10 mg twice daily. Patients stayed on tofacitinib for 6 to 18 months and then had 6 months of follow-up off drug so that delayed response and recurrence could be assessed. To study T cell clonal expansion in alopecia areata, the researchers applied high-throughput TCRbeta sequencing to both the C3H/HeJ mouse model and human patients. Human TCRbeta sequencing covered scalp tissue and sorted CD4+ and CD8+ peripheral blood T cells from patchy and totalis/universalis alopecia areata patients and healthy controls. Biopsies were taken from tofacitinib-treated patients at baseline and again at 4 and 24 weeks into treatment, and several of those patients also had a later scalp biopsy. Scalp clonality was compared among normal scalp (n=4), patchy alopecia areata scalp (n=8), and alopecia totalis/universalis scalp (n=8). The RNA source kit depended on sample type: the PAXgene miRNA kit for fixed scalp, the miRNeasy kit for PBMCs, and the RNeasy kit for mouse skin. TCRbeta CDR3 regions were amplified by immunoSEQ multiplex PCR with 35 Vbeta forward and 13 Jbeta reverse primers.

The library was generated by the immunoSEQ multiplex PCR assay. RNA was extracted from all samples and reverse transcribed into cDNA as template for TCR sequencing. SuperScript III was used for first-strand cDNA synthesis, primed with a 2:1 mix of oligo-dT and random hexamers. A synthetic immune receptor repertoire was used to measure amplification bias, and any remaining bias was corrected computationally. The study's processing was this. Raw reads were preprocessed to remove errors, and CDR3 was defined according to IMGT conventions as the region from the conserved cysteine to phenylalanine. Clonality was computed as 1 minus the Shannon entropy, with the entropy normalized by log2 of the number of productive unique TCRs. Whether each scalp clone was CD4 or CD8 was inferred by checking scalp TCRbeta sequences against the CD4 and CD8 repertoires from sorted blood. Here the immuneACCESS table is served through TCRdb, limited to in-frame sequences with V and J called. Missing clones are a known gap in these copies; in checked studies unresolved V genes cover under half, and the rest lacks a known reason. V and J calls and clone size are as listed in that table; D and trimming were resolved from the DNA. This sample is represented by 5,500 to 6,000 clones; 50% to 75% of them were singletons. Jointly, the top ten make up roughly an eighth of the sample.

From alopecia areata patients, peripheral blood was collected along with lesional scalp punch biopsies. Scalp biopsies from humans were placed right away in PAXgene tissue containers for fixation. What the work shows at the level of the full study, not this receptor alone: Unlike mouse skin, where gammadelta T cells dominate, normal human skin contains resident alphabeta T cells that get sequenced too, which complicates analysis of the scalp TCR repertoire. Lesional scalp, especially in alopecia totalis/universalis, showed higher clonality and more expanded CD8+ clones than normal scalp, suggesting antigenic drive. Shared TCR sequences between patients were less evident than in mice, which may be partly attributable to HLA diversity in the patient population.

Reading from cysteine to phenylalanine, the CDR3 counts 14 amino acids. This entry keeps only the CDR3 DNA: 42 bases, framed from base 1. Ends trimmed: V by 6 bases, J by 1 base; bases unmatched to a gene: 1. The CDR1 and CDR2 encoded by the germline V gene are MNHNS and SASEGT. As concerns this clone: The antigen this receptor binds is unknown. Qualities for individual bases were not recorded, and no much larger clone is one base off.

Recombination linked TRBV6-1 to TRBJ2-2, with 8 middle bases fitting TRBD2. The TCR sequence derives from a human donor with alopecia areata. The sample consisted of skin. CDR3 sequence: CASRAGGNTGELFF. The DNA sequence follows: TGTGCCAGCAGGGCGGGAGGGAACACCGGGGAGCTGTTTTTT.